The clone carrying this T cell receptor (beta chain) occurred once. The antigen is unknown. Here immunoSEQ multiplex PCR was the method, and the copy in TCRdb shows in-frame clones only, minus some. The data contain about 6,800 clones, more than 80% of them singletons. The data were obtained in a study of T cells after posttransplantation cyclophosphamide. Study-level results: Skin or GI-infiltrating T cells shared few TRB sequences with blood. TRB clonality was highly associated with recipient CMV seropositivity and reactivation.

Cyclophosphamide on days +3 and +4 followed busulfan-fludarabine conditioning and a marrow graft. This receptor was identified in a male patient between 55 and 70 years old who received an allogeneic stem cell transplant from a related donor and was CMV-positive. Some T cells may be transferred from the graft donor. Sequencing was performed on CD8+ T cells sorted from blood, taken after allogeneic stem cell transplant with posttransplant cyclophosphamide.

The CDR3 region has the DNA TGCGCCAGCAGCCCCGAGACAGCAAGCTACGAGCAGTACTTC. It is translated as CASSPETASYEQYF. The chain joins TRBV4-1 to TRBJ2-7, with a weak D call TRBD1 (5 bases). In germline, CDR1 is MGHRA, CDR2 YSYEKL. Trimming removed 4 bases at V and 3 bases at J, with 13 bases between. The length of the CDR3 is 14 residues.